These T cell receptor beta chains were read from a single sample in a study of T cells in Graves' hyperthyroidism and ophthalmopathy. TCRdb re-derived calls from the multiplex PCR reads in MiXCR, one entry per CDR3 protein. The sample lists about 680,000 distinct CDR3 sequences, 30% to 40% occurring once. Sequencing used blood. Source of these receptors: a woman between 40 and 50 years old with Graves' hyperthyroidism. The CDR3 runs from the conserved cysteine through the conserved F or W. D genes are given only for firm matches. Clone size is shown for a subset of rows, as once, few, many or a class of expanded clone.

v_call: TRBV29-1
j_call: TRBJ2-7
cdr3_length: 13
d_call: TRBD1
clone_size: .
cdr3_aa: CSVVLDRVPEQYF
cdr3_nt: TGCAGCGTTGTCCTGGACAGGGTACCCGAGCAGTACTTC

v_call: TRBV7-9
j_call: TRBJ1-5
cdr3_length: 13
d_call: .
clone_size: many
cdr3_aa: CASSVSSNQPQHF
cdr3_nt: TGTGCCAGCAGCGTTAGCAGCAATCAGCCCCAGCATTTT

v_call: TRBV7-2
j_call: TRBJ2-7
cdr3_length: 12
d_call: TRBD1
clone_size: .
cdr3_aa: CASSGHRGEEYF
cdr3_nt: TGTGCCAGCAGCGGACACAGGGGCGAGGAGTACTTC

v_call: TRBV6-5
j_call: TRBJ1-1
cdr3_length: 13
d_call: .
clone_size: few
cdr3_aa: CASSYDRGTEAFF
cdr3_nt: TGTGCCAGCAGTTACGATAGGGGTACTGAAGCTTTCTTT

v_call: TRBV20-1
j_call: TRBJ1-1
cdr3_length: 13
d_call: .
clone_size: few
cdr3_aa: CSAMDGYFTEAFF
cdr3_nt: TGCAGTGCTATGGACGGATATTTCACTGAAGCTTTCTTT

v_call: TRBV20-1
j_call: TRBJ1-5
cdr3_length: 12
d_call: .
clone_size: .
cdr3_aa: CSAITAGSPQHF
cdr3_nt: TGCAGTGCGATCACCGCAGGTTCACCCCAGCATTTT

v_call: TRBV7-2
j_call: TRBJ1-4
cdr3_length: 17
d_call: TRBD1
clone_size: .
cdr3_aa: CASSPESAGQGGEKLFF
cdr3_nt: TGTGCCAGCAGCCCGGAGTCCGCGGGACAGGGCGGCGAAAAACTGTTTTTT

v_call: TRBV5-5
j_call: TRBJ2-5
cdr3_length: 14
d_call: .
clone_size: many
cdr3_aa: CASSLLGFQETQYF
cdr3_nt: TGTGCCAGCAGCTTGTTGGGGTTCCAAGAGACCCAGTACTTC

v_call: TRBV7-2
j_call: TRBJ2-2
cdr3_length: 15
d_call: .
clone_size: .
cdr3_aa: CASSPSGSNTGELFF
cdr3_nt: TGTGCCAGCAGCCCAAGTGGGTCGAACACCGGGGAGCTGTTTTTT

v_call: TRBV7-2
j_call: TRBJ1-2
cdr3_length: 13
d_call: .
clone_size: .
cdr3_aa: CASSLHTFSGYTF
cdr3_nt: TGTGCCAGCAGCTTGCATACGTTTTCAGGCTACACCTTC

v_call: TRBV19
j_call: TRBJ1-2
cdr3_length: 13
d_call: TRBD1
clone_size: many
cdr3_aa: CASSIGDSYGYTF
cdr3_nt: TGTGCCAGTAGTATAGGGGACAGCTATGGCTACACCTTC

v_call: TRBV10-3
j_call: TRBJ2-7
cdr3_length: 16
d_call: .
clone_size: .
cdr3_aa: CASSVLIGDPTYEQYF
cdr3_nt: TGTGCCAGCAGTGTGTTAATAGGGGATCCCACCTACGAGCAGTACTTC

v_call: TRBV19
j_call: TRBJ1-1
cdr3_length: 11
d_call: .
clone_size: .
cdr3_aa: CASSIEIRAFF
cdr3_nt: TGTGCCAGTAGTATAGAGATTAGGGCTTTCTTT

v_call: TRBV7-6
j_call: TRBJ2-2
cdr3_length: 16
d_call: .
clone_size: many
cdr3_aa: CASSLVAGPNTGELFF
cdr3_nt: TGTGCCAGCAGCTTAGTGGCGGGGCCCAACACCGGGGAGCTGTTTTTT

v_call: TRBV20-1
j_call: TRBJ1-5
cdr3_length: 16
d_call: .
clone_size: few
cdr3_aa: CSARDGRAYSNQPQHF
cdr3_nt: TGCAGTGCTAGAGATGGAAGGGCTTATAGCAATCAGCCCCAGCATTTT

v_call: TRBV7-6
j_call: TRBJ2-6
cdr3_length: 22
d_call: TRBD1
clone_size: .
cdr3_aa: CASSLGFGQGGALRSGANVLTF
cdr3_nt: TGTGCCAGCAGCTTAGGTTTCGGACAGGGAGGCGCCCTTAGGTCTGGGGCCAACGTCCTGACTTTC

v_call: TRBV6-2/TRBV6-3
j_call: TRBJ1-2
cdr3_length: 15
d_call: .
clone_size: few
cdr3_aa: CASSQSRDGYYGYTF
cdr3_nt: TGTGCCAGCAGTCAATCCCGGGACGGATACTATGGCTACACCTTC

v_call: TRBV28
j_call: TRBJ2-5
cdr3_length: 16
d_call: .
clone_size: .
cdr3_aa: CASGGDSPSGSETQYF
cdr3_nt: TGTGCCAGCGGCGGGGACAGCCCGAGCGGGTCGGAGACCCAGTACTTC

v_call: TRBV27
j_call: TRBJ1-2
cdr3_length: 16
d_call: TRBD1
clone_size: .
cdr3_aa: CASSTGGDKNNYGYTF
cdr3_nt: TGTGCCAGCAGTACAGGGGGCGACAAGAACAACTATGGCTACACCTTC

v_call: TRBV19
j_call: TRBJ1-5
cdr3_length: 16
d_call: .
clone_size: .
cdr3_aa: CASSKSGIYSNQPQHF
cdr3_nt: TGTGCCAGTAGTAAGTCAGGGATCTATAGCAATCAGCCCCAGCATTTT

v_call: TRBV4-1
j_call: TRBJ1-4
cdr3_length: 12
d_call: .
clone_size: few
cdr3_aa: CASSQGTEKLFF
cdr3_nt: TGCGCCAGCAGCCAAGGGACAGAAAAACTGTTTTTT

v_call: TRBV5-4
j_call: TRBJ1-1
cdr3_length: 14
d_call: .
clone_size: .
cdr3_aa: CASSTGQLNTEAFF
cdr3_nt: TGTGCCAGCAGCACCGGACAGCTGAACACTGAAGCTTTCTTT

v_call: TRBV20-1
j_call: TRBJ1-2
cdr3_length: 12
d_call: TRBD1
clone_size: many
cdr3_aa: CSARATGDGYTF
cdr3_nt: TGCAGTGCTCGAGCGACAGGGGATGGCTACACCTTC

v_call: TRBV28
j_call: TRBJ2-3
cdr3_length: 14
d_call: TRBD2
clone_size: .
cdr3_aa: CASRDPSGRDTQYF
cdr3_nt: TGTGCCAGCAGGGATCCCAGCGGGAGGGATACGCAGTATTTT

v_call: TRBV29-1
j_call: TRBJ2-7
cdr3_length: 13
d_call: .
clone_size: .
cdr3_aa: CSVEAGYPYEQYF
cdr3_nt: TGCAGCGTTGAGGCAGGGTACCCCTACGAGCAGTACTTC

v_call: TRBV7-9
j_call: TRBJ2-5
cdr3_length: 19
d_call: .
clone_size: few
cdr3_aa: CASSLGATSKGGLGETQYF
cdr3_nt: TGTGCCAGCAGCTTGGGGGCTACTTCTAAGGGGGGGCTCGGGGAGACCCAGTACTTC

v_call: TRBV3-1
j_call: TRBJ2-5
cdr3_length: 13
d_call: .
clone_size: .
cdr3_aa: CAGSQGLQETQYF
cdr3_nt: TGTGCCGGCAGCCAGGGACTTCAAGAGACCCAGTACTTC